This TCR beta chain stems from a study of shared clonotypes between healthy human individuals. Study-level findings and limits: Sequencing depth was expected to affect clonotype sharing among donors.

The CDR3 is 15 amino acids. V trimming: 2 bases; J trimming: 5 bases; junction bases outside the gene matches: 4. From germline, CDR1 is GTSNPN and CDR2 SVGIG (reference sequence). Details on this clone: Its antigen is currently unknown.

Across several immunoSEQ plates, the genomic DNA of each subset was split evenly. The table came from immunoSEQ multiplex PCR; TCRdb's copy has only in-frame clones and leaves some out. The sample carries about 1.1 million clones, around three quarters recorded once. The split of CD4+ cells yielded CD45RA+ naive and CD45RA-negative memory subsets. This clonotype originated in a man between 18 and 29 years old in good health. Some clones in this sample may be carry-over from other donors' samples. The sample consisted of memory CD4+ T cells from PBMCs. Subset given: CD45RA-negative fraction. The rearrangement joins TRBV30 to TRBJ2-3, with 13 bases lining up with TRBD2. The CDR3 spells CAWSTGLAGVDTQYF. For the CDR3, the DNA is TGTGCCTGGAGTACCGGACTAGCGGGAGTAGATACGCAGTATTTT.